The sequence of this T cell receptor beta chain was determined in a study of siplizumab effects on memory and regulatory T cells. Study conclusions and caveats: Significant reduction of alloreactive sequences traceable to unstimulated CD4+ memory cells was observed with siplizumab. Just a small share of alloreactive clones was traced back to unstimulated subsets. For siplizumab cultures, the suppressive function of their proliferating Tregs was not confirmed.

Generated by immunoSEQ multiplex PCR, the TCRdb table keeps only in-frame clones and is missing some. The table lists about 100,000 clones, about 95% of them singletons, with 1% to 1.5% in the top ten. This CDR3 comprises 13 residues. Germline V CDR1 and CDR2: LNHNV, YYDKDF (reference sequence). V lost 0 bases and J lost 2, with 5 bases in between. A note on this clone: Its cognate antigen is unknown.

The sequencing input was non-Treg CD4+ T cells sorted from blood. The chain is built from TRBV15 and TRBJ2-7, with D uncertain. This TCR was sampled from a human donor in good health. The CDR3 here is CATSRDQAYEQYF. The CDR3 bases are TGTGCCACCAGCAGAGATCAGGCCTACGAGCAGTACTTC.